This TCR beta chain stems from a study of control samples from healthy donors and cancer patients. This CDR3 has 18 amino acids. V shed 2 bases, J shed 3 bases, and the junction held 15 bases outside the gene matches. Libraries were prepared by immunoSEQ multiplex PCR; TCRdb keeps only in-frame clonotypes and omits some of them. The repertoire holds a few hundred thousand clones, with around nine tenths as singletons. Sequenced: PBMCs. The rearrangement joins TRBV5-3 to TRBJ2-7; 9 nucleotides match TRBD1. TRBV5-3 is known as an ORF, though its function is uncertain. The receptor was isolated from a man aged 35 to 55 with head and neck cancer. CDR3 DNA: TGTGCCAGAAGCTTTATCGGTATGATAGGGACAGGGATCTACGAGCAGTACTTC. Amino acids: CARSFIGMIGTGIYEQYF.